This TCR beta chain was captured by sequencing in a study of blood T cell repertoires in COVID-19. The CDR3 contains 14 residues. CDR1 and CDR2 from the germline V gene are SGHKS and YYEKEE (reference sequence). The V and J ends lost 0 bases and 5 bases, in that order; junction bases with no gene match: 3. Sequenced by immunoSEQ multiplex PCR; TCRdb stores in-frame clones only, minus some. The top ten clones hold approximately 12% of a sample with under 150,000 clones, 70% to 90% of them seen once. This TCR was recovered from a man aged 60 to 69 with active or convalescent COVID-19. The chain recombines TRBV5-5 with TRBJ1-1, with 8 bases lining up with TRBD1. What was sequenced was peripheral blood. The CDR3 bases are TGTGCCAGCAGCTTGGGGACAGGGTGGACTGAAGCTTTCTTT. Its translation is CASSLGTGWTEAFF.